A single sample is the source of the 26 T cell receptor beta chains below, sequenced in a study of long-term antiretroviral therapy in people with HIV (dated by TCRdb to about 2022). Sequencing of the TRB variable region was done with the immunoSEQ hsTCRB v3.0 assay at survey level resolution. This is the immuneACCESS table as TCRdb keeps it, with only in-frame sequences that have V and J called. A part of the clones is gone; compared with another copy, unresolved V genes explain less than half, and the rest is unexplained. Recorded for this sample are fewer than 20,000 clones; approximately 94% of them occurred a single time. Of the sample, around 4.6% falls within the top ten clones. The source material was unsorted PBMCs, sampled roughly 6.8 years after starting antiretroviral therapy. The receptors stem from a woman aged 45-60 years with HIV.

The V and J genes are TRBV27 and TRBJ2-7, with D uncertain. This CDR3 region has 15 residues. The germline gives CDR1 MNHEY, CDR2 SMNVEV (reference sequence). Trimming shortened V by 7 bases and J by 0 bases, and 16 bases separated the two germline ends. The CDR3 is CASKGGSANSYEQYF. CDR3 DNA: TGTGCCAGCAAGGGCGGTTCGGCTAACTCCTACGAGCAGTACTTC.

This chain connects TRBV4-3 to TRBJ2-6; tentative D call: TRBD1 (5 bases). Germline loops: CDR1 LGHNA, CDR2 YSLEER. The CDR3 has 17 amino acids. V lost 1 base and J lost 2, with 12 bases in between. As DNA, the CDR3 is TGCGCCAGCAGCCAAGTGAATTCAGGGACTGGGGCCAACGTCCTGACTTTC. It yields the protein CASSQVNSGTGANVLTF.

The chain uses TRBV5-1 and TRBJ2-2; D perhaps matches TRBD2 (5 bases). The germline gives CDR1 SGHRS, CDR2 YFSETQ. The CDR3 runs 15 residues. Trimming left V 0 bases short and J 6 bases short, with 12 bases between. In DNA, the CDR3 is TGCGCCAGCAGCTTGGGGCTAGCAGGTGCCGGGGAGCTGTTTTTT. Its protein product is CASSLGLAGAGELFF.

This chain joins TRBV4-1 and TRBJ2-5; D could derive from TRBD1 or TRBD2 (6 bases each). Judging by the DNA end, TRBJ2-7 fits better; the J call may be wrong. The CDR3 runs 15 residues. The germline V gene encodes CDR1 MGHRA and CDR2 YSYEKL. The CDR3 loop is CASSQAAEGGYEQYF. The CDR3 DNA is TGCGCCAGCAGCCAAGCGGCCGAGGGGGGTTACGAGCAGTACTTC.

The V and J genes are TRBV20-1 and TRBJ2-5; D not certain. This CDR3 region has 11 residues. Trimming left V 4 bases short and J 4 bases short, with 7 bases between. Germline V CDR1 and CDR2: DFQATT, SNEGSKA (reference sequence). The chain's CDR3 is CSATDPETQYF. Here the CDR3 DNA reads TGCAGTGCTACCGACCCAGAGACCCAGTACTTC.

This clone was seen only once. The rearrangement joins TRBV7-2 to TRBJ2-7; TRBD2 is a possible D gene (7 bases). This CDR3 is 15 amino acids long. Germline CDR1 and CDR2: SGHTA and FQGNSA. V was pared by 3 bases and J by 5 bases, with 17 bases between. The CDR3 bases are TGTGCCAGCAGCTTCCTAGGGGGAGGGCCGGACGAGCAGTACTTC. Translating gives CASSFLGGGPDEQYF. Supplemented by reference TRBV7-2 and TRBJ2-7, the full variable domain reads GAGVSQSPSNKVTEKGKDVELRCDPISGHTALYWYRQSLGQGLEFLIYFQGNSAPDKSGLPSDRFSAERTGGSVSTLTIQRTQQEDSAVYLCASSFLGGGPDEQYFGPGTRLTVT.

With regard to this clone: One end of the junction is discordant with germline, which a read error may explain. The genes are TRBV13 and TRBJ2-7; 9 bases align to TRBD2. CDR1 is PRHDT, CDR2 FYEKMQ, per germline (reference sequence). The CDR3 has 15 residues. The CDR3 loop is CASSLSTSGPGEQCF. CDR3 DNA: TGTGCCAGCAGCTTATCGACTAGCGGCCCTGGCGAGCAGTGCTTC. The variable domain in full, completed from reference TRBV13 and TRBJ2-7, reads AAGVIQSPRHLIKEKRETATLKCYPIPRHDTVYWYQQGPGQDPQFLISFYEKMQSDKGSIPDRFSAQQFSDYHSELNMSSLELGDSALYFCASSLSTSGPGEQCFGPGTRLTVT.

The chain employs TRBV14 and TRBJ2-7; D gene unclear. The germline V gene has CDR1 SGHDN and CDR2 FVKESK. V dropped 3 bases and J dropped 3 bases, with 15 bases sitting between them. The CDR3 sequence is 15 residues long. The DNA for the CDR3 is TGTGCCAGCAGCCATACGGCAACCCCGAACTACGAGCAGTACTTC. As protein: CASSHTATPNYEQYF. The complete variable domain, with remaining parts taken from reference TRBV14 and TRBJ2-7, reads EAGVTQFPSHSVIEKGQTVTLRCDPISGHDNLYWYRRVMGKEIKFLLHFVKESKQDESGMPNNRFLAERTGGTYSTLKVQPAELEDSGVYFCASSHTATPNYEQYFGPGTRLTVT.

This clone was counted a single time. The CDR3 region has the DNA TGCGCCAGCAGCCAAGCGGAAGTAAAGAACTATGGCTACACCTTC. Amino acids: CASSQAEVKNYGYTF. This rearrangement joins TRBV4-1 to TRBJ1-2; D ambiguous. With 1 base removed from V and 2 bases from J, the gap between germline ends came to 11 bases. Per the germline V gene, CDR1 is MGHRA and CDR2 is YSYEKL. This CDR3 has 15 residues.

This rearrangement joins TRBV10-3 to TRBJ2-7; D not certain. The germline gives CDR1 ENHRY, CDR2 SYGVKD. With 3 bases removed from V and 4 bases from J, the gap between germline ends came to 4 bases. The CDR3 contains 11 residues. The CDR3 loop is CAISDLYEQYF. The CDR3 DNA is TGTGCCATCAGTGATTTGTACGAGCAGTACTTC.

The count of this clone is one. In nucleotides, the CDR3 is TGTGCCATCAGTGATCGCTCGGCTAACACCATATATTTT. Encoded protein: CAISDRSANTIYF. V and J are TRBV10-3 and TRBJ1-3; D is uncertain. The CDR3 totals 13 residues. Trimming took off 3 bases at V and 7 bases at J, with 10 bases between the two ends. CDR1 ENHRY and CDR2 SYGVKD come from the germline V gene.

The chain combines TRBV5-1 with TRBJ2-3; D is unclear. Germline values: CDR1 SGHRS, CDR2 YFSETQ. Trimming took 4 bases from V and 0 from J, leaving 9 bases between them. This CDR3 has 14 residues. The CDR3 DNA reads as TGCGCCAGCAGCCCACCGACCAGCACAGATACGCAGTATTTT. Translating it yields CASSPPTSTDTQYF.

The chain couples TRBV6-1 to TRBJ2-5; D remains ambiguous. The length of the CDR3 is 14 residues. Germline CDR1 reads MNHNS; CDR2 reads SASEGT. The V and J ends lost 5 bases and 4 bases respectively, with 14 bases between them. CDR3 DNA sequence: TGTGCCAGCAGTCCAATAGAGGTCCCAGAGACCCAGTACTTC. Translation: CASSPIEVPETQYF.

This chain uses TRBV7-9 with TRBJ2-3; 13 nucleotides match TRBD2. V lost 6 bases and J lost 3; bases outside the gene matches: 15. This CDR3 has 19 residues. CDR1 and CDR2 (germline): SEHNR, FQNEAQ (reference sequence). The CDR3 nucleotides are TGTGCCAGCAGGGCTCGTGCGGGACTAGCGGGATGGGATACAGATACGCAGTATTTT. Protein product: CASRARAGLAGWDTDTQYF.

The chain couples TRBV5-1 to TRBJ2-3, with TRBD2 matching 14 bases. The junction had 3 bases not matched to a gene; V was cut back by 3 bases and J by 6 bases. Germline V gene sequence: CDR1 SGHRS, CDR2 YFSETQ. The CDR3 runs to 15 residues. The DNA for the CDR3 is TGCGCCAGCAGCTCCGGGACTAGCGGGAGTGATACGCAGTATTTT. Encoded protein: CASSSGTSGSDTQYF.

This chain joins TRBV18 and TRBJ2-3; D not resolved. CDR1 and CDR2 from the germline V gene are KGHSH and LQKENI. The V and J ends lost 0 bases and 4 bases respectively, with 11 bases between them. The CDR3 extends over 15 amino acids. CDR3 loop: CASSPPGRAPDTQYF. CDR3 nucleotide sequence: TGTGCCAGCTCACCACCCGGTAGGGCCCCAGATACGCAGTATTTT.

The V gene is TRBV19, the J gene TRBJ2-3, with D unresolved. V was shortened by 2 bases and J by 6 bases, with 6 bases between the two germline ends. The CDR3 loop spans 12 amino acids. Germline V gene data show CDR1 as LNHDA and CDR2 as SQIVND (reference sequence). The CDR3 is CASSISVDTQYF. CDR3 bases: TGTGCCAGTAGTATATCTGTGGATACGCAGTATTTT.

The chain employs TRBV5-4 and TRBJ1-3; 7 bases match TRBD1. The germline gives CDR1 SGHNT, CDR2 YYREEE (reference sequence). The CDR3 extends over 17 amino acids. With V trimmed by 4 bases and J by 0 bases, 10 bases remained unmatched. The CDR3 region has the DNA TGTGCCAGCAGCGCGTCGAGGACAGGCCCCTCTGGAAACACCATATATTTT. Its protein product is CASSASRTGPSGNTIYF.

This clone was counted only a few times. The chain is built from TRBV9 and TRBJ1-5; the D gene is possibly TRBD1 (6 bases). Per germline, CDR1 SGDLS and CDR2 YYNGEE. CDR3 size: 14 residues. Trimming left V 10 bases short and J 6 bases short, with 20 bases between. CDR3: CAPTAGEDGQPQHF. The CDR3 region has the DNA TGTGCCCCCACGGCAGGGGAGGATGGTCAGCCCCAGCATTTT. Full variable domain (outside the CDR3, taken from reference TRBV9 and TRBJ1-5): DSGVTQTPKHLITATGQRVTLRCSPRSGDLSVYWYQQSLDQGLQFLIQYYNGEERAKGNILERFSAQQFPDLHSELNLSSLELGDSALYFCAPTAGEDGQPQHFGDGTRLSIL.

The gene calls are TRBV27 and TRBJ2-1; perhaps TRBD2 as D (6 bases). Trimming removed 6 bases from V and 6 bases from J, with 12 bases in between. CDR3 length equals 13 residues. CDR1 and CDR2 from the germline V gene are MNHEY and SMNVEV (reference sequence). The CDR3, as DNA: TGTGCCAGCAGCCCAGGAGGGGCCAATGAGCAGTTCTTC. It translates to CASSPGGANEQFF.

CDR3: CASSGQAYSGANVLTF. As DNA, the CDR3 is TGTGCCAGCAGTGGACAGGCCTACTCTGGGGCCAACGTCCTGACTTTC. This chain connects TRBV6-6 to TRBJ2-6; 7 nucleotides agree with TRBD1. V shed 5 bases, J shed 0 bases, and the junction held 4 bases outside the gene matches. The CDR3 runs to 16 residues. Germline CDR1 is MNHNY and CDR2 is SVGAGI (reference sequence).

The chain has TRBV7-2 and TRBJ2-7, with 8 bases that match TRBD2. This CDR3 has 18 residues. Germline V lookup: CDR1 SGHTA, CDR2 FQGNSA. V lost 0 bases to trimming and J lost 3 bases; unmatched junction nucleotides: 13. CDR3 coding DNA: TGTGCCAGCAGCTTAGCGAATCGGAAAGGGACTAGTGTCTACGAGCAGTACTTC. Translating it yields CASSLANRKGTSVYEQYF.

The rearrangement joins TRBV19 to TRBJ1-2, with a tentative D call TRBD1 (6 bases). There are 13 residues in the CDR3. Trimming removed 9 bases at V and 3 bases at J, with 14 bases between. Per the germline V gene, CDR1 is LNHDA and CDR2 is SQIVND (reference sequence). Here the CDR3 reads CASQNTGYYGYTF. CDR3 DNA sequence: TGTGCCAGCCAAAATACAGGGTACTATGGCTACACCTTC.

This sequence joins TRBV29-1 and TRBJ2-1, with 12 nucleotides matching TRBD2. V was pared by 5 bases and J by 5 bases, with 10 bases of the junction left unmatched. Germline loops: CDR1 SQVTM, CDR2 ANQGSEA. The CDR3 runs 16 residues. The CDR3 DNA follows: TGCAGCGTTACTCTAGCGGGAGGGCCTCCCAACAATGAGCAGTTCTTC. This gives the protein CSVTLAGGPPNNEQFF.

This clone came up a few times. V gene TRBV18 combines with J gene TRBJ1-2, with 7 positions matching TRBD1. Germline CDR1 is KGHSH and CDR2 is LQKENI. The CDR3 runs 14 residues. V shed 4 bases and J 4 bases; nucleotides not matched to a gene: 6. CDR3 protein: CASSRGTDTYGYTF. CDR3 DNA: TGTGCCAGCTCACGAGGGACAGATACCTATGGCTACACCTTC.

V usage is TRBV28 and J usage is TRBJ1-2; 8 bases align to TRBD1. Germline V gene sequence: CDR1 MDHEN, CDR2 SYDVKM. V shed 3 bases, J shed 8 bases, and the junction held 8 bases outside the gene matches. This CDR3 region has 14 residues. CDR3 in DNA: TGTGCCAGCAGTTTGGACAGGGCGGGAAGAGGCTACACCTTC. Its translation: CASSLDRAGRGYTF.